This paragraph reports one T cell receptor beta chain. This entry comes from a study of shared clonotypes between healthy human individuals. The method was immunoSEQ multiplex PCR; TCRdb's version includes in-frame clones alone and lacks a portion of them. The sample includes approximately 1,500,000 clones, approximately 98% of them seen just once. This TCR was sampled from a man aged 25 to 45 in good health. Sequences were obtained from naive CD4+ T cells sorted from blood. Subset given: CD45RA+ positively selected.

CDR3 DNA: TGCGCCAGCAGTGAAGAGGGGCTAGCGGGAGGTCTCCAAGAGACCCAGTACTTC. Protein product: CASSEEGLAGGLQETQYF. This chain connects TRBV10-2 to TRBJ2-5; 11 bases match TRBD2. J lost 1 base, V lost 3 bases, and 10 bases had no gene match. This CDR3 contains 18 residues. Germline CDR1 WSHSY, CDR2 SAAADI.